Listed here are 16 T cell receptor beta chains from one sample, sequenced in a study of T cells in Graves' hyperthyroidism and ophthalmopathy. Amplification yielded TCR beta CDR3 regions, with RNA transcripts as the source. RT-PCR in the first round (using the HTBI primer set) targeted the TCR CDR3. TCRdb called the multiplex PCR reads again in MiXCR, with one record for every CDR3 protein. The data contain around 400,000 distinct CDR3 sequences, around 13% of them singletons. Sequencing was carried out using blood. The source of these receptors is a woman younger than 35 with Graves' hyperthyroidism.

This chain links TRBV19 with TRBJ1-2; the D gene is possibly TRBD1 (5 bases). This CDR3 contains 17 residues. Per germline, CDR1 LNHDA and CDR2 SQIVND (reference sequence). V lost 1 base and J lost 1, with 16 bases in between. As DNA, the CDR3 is TGTGCCAGTAGTATAGGCGGACAAAGGCTCGATAACTATGGCTACACCTTC. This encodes CASSIGGQRLDNYGYTF.

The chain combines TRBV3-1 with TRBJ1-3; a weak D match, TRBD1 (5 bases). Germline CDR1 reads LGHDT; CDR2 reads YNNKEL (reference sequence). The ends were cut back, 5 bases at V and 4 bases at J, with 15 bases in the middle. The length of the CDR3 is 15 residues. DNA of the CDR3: TGTGCCAGCAGCTTAGGGGTAGCTAAAGGAAACACCATATATTTT. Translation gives CASSLGVAKGNTIYF. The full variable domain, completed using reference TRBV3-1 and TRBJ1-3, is DTAVSQTPKYLVTQMGNDKSIKCEQNLGHDTMYWYKQDSKKFLKIMFSYNNKELIINETVPNRFSPKSPDKAHLNLHINSLELGDSAVYFCASSLGVAKGNTIYFGEGSWLTVV.

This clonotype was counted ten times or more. In DNA form, the CDR3 reads TGCGCCAGCAGCCAACAGTCCTCCGATTACGAGCAGTACTTC. Residues: CASSQQSSDYEQYF. The chain joins TRBV4-3 to TRBJ2-7; D is ambiguous. The CDR3 has 14 residues. V was cut by 2 bases and J by 4 bases, with 12 bases left in between. The germline V gene encodes CDR1 LGHNA and CDR2 YSLEER.

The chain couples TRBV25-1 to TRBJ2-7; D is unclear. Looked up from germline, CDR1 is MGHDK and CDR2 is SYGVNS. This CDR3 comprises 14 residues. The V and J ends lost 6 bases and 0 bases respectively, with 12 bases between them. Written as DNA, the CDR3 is TGTGCCAGCAGCCAGGAGCCAAACTCCTACGAGCAGTACTTC. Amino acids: CASSQEPNSYEQYF.

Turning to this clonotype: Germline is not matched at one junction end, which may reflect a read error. The chain's CDR3 is CASRMLGGGWAGF. CDR3 bases: TGTGCCAGCAGGATGTTGGGGGGGGGGTGGGCTGGCTTT. The J gene is TRBJ1-1, the V gene TRBV2; possibly TRBD1 for D (5 bases). Looked up from germline, CDR1 is SNHLY and CDR2 is FYNNEI. The CDR3 totals 13 residues.

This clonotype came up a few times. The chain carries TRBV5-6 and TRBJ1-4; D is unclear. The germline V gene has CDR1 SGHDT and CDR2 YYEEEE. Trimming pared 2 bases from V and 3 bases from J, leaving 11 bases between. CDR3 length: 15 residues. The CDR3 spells CASSFPNTANEKLFF. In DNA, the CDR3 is TGTGCCAGCAGCTTTCCAAACACGGCTAATGAAAAACTGTTTTTT.

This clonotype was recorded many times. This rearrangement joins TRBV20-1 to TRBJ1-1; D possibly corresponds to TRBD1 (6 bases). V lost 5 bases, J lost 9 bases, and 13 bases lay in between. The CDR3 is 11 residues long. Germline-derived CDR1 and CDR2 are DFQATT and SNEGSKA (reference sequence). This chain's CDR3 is CSAPQGTKAFF. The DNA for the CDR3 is TGCAGTGCTCCCCAGGGGACTAAAGCTTTCTTT.

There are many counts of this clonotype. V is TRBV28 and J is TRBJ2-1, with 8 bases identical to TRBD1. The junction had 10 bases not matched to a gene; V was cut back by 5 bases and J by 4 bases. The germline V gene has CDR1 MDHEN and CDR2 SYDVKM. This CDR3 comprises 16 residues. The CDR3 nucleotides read TGTGCCAGCAGTCCCTTCGACAGGGGCTTTTACAATGAGCAGTTCTTC. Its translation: CASSPFDRGFYNEQFF. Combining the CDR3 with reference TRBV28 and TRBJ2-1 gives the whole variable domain DVKVTQSSRYLVKRTGEKVFLECVQDMDHENMFWYRQDPGLGLRLIYFSYDVKMKEKGDIPEGYSVSREKKERFSLILESASTNQTSMYLCASSPFDRGFYNEQFFGPGTRLTVL.

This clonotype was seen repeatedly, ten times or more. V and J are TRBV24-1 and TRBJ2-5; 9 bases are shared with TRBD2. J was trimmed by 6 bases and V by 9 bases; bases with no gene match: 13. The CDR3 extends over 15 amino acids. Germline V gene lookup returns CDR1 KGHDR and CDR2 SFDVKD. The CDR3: CATAAGAGGQKTQYF. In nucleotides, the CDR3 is TGTGCCACCGCGGCTGGGGCGGGGGGGCAGAAGACCCAGTACTTC.

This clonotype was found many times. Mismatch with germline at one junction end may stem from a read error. The CDR3: CASRLGTGNEQFF. CDR3 bases: TGTGCCAGCAGGTTAGGGACAGGTAATGAGCAGTTCTTC. The chain couples TRBV12-3 or TRBV12-4 to TRBJ2-1; 8 positions agree with TRBD1. The CDR3 is 13 residues long.

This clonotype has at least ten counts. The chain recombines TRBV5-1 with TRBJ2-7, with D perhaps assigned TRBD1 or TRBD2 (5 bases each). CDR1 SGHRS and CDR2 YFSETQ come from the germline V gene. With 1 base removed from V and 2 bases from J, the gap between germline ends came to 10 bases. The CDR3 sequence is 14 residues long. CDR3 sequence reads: CASSLRGAPYEQYF. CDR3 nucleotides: TGCGCCAGCAGCTTGCGGGGCGCCCCCTACGAGCAGTACTTC. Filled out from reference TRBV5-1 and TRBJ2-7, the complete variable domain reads KAGVTQTPRYLIKTRGQQVTLSCSPISGHRSVSWYQQTPGQGLQFLFEYFSETQRNKGNFPGRFSGRQFSNSRSEMNVSTLELGDSALYLCASSLRGAPYEQYFGPGTRLTVT.

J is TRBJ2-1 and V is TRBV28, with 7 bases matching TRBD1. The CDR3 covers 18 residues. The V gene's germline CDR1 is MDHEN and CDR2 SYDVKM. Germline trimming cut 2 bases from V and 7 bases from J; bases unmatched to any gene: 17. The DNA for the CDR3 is TGTGCCAGCAGTTTAAGGGCCCCTCGGGGCAACAGGGGTAATGAGCAGTTCTTC. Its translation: CASSLRAPRGNRGNEQFF.

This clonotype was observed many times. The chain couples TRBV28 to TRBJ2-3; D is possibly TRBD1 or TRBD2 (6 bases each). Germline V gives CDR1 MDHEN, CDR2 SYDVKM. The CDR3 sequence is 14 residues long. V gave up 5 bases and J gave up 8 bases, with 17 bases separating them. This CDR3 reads CASSPSGAVGTQYF. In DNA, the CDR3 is TGTGCCAGCAGTCCATCGGGGGCCGTGGGTACGCAGTATTTT.

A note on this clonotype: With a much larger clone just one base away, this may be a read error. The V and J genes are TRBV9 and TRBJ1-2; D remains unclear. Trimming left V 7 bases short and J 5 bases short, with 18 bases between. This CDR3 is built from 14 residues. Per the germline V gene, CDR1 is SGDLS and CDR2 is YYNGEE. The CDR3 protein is CASSRSGRAYGYTF. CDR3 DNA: TGTGCCAGCTCCCGATCCGGGAGAGCTTATGGCTACACCTTC.

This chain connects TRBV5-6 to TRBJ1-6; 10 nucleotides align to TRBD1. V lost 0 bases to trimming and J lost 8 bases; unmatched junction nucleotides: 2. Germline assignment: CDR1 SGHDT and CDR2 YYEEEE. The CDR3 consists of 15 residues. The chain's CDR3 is CASSLGQGADSPLHF. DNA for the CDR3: TGTGCCAGCAGCTTGGGACAGGGGGCAGATTCACCCCTCCACTTT. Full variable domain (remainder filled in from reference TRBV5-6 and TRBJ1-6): DAGVTQSPTHLIKTRGQQVTLRCSPKSGHDTVSWYQQALGQGPQFIFQYYEEEERQRGNFPDRFSGHQFPNYSSELNVNALLLGDSALYLCASSLGQGADSPLHFGNGTRLTVT.

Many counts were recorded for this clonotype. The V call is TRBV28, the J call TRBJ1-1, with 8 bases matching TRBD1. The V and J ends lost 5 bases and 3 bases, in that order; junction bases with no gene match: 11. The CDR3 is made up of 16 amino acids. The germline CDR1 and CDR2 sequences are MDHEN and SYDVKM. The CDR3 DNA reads TGTGCCAGCAGTCCTCAGGGGGCAAAAACCTACACTGAAGCTTTCTTT. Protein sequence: CASSPQGAKTYTEAFF.